This TCR beta chain is drawn from a study of T cell responses to AZD1222 COVID-19 vaccine. The study, taken as a whole, reports: The study found Spike-specific TCR breadth and depth rose after two AZD1222 doses.

V lost 4 bases and J lost 0, with 7 bases in between. This CDR3 has 14 amino acids. Looked up from germline, CDR1 is MNHEY and CDR2 is SVGAGI. Points on this clone: Its antigen is not known.

Assay used: immunoSEQ multiplex PCR; TCRdb lists only in-frame clones, some missing. The sample has roughly 65,000 clones, more than 70% seen once. The source was peripheral blood, collected on day 0 of AZD1222 vaccination. The source is an adult in good health. This chain joins TRBV6-5 and TRBJ2-1; no definite D call. CDR3 nucleotide sequence: TGTGCCAGCAGTTCCCCAAGCTCCTACAATGAGCAGTTCTTC. It specifies CASSSPSSYNEQFF.